This T cell receptor beta chain comes out of a study of shared clonotypes between healthy human individuals. V was shortened by 3 bases and J by 0 bases, with 10 bases between the two germline ends. Per germline, CDR1 SGDLS and CDR2 YYNGEE. CDR3 length equals 15 residues. On this clone itself: Its antigen is as yet unknown.

Findings and limits, study-wide: Memory subsets generally showed smaller estimated richness than naive subsets did. Naive CD4 clonotypes overlapped across a handful of donors at roughly 5%.

Authors' analysis steps: Junction-only sequences without quality scores were provided by ImmunoSEQ, so filtering was different. The table came from immunoSEQ multiplex PCR; TCRdb's copy has only in-frame clones and leaves some out. That table furnishes V, J and clone size, whereas the DNA furnished D and trimming. This sample carries under 2,500,000 clones, around 95% of them seen once, and the ten largest clones take 0.13%. The sequencing sample was made of naive CD4+ T cells sorted from blood. Subset here: CD45RA+ positively selected. J is TRBJ1-5 and V is TRBV9; D not resolved. This clonotype was obtained from a man aged 18 to 29 in good health. CDR3 bases: TGTGCCAGCAGCGCCGGGAGGTATAGCAATCAGCCCCAGCATTTT. Amino acid sequence: CASSAGRYSNQPQHF.